This record looks at one T cell receptor beta chain sequence and its context. Its antigen is not identified. The study ran its PCR with 60 Vbeta and 13 Jbeta primers. Sequencing was performed with immunoSEQ multiplex PCR; in TCRdb, only in-frame clones are kept and a portion is missing. Here the sample spans fewer than 150,000 clones, roughly 80% being singletons. This sample stems from a study of cytomegalovirus exposure and HLA in healthy donors. The overall study: When fewer than 400 donors were genotyped, just over 80% of them were found to fall in the Caucasian-associated ancestry cluster. General study findings and limits: A later analysis linked a missense DCLRE1C variant to TCR beta V- and J-gene trimming. Later analysis showed TCR association rates varying by HLA locus, highest for DRB1 and lowest for HLA-C.

This CDR3 is 14 amino acids long. CDR1 is SGHTA, CDR2 FQGNSA, per germline. V lost 4 bases and J 2 bases, leaving 11 bases between the germline ends. This TCR derives from a man in his fifties or sixties in good health and CMV-seropositive. Sample: PBMCs. The rearrangement uses TRBV7-2 and TRBJ1-1; D is unresolved. DNA of the CDR3: TGTGCCAGCAGCTCCCCCGGGGTAAACACTGAAGCTTTCTTT. Translation: CASSSPGVNTEAFF.